The rows below give T cell receptor beta chains drawn from one sample of a study of blood T cell repertoires in COVID-19. Data came from immunoSEQ multiplex PCR; TCRdb stores just in-frame clones and leaves some out. This repertoire shows some 100,000 clones, about nine tenths found once; its top ten account for 1.8%. What was sequenced was peripheral blood. Receptors were obtained from a human donor with active COVID-19. The donor label of this sample is uncertain. CDR3s include the opening cysteine and the closing phenylalanine or tryptophan. The D gene is left open where the match is weak. The listing skips clone size in some rows; elsewhere it reads once, few, many or a size class.

TRBJ1-1	TRBV7-9	-	TRBD1	15	TGTGCCAGCAGCTCGCAGACAGGGGGAGACACTGAAGCTTTCTTT	CASSSQTGGDTEAFF
TRBJ1-6	TRBV7-8	-	-	15	TGTGCCAGCAGCCCGTGGAGCTCCTATAATTCACCCCTCCACTTT	CASSPWSSYNSPLHF
TRBJ2-7	TRBV6-2/TRBV6-3	-	TRBD2	16	TGTGCCAGCAGTTACTCGGTTCAGCGGGGGGCCTACGAGCAGTACTTC	CASSYSVQRGAYEQYF
TRBJ2-1	TRBV7-2	-	TRBD1	14	TGTGCCAGCAGCTTAGTGGACAGGCACAATGAGCAGTTCTTC	CASSLVDRHNEQFF
TRBJ1-5	TRBV28	-	-	14	TGTGCCAGCAGTTCCCAGGGTAGCAATCAGCCCCAGCATTTT	CASSSQGSNQPQHF
TRBJ2-1	TRBV24-1	-	TRBD2	16	TGTGCCACCAGTGATACCTCCGGGACTATATGGAATGAGCAGTTCTTC	CATSDTSGTIWNEQFF
TRBJ1-2	TRBV9	-	TRBD1	16	TGTGCCGGCAGCGTAAGACGAACGAACTTGACAGGGGATTACACCTTC	CAGSVRRTNLTGDYTF
TRBJ2-5	TRBV5-4	-	TRBD2	14	TGTGCCAGCAGCGGACGGGGGGAGGGAGAGACCCAGTACTTC	CASSGRGEGETQYF
TRBJ1-6	TRBV2	-	TRBD1	14	TGTGCCAGCAGCGAAGTGACAGGGAACTCACCCCTCCACTTT	CASSEVTGNSPLHF
TRBJ2-2	TRBV7-3	-	TRBD2	14	TGTGCCAGCAGGGCGGGGGATGCCACCGGGGAGCTGTTTTTT	CASRAGDATGELFF
TRBJ2-7	TRBV6-2/TRBV6-3	-	TRBD1	14	TGTGCCATCAGCGGGACAGGGAGCTCCTACGAGCAGTACTTC	CAISGTGSSYEQYF
TRBJ1-5	TRBV10-3	-	-	14	TGTGCCATCGGTATGGGCGGGAACAATCAGCCCCAGCATTTT	CAIGMGGNNQPQHF
TRBJ1-1	TRBV19	-	TRBD1	16	TGTGCCAGTAGTATCGGGACAGGGAGACCGAACACTGAAGCTTTCTTT	CASSIGTGRPNTEAFF
TRBJ2-3	TRBV25-1	-	-	15	TGTGCCAGCAGTGAGGGGGCAACATCCACAGATACGCAGTATTTT	CASSEGATSTDTQYF
TRBJ2-1	TRBV7-9	-	-	15	TGTGCCAGCAGCTTGGTCCCTAGCTCCTACAATGAGCAGTTCTTC	CASSLVPSSYNEQFF
TRBJ1-2	TRBV6-2/TRBV6-3	-	-	13	TGTGCCAGCAGTTACGAGGTTTACTATGGCTACACCTTC	CASSYEVYYGYTF
TRBJ1-1	TRBV27	few	TRBD1	13	TGTGCCAGCCGGGACAGGGGGTCCACTGAAGCTTTCTTT	CASRDRGSTEAFF
TRBJ2-3	TRBV5-5	-	-	16	TGTGCCAGCAGAGTCCGGGACACAACTAGCACAGATACGCAGTATTTT	CASRVRDTTSTDTQYF
TRBJ1-6	TRBV6-5	once	-	15	TGTGCCAGCAGCCGCGACCCGACGGGGGGCTCACCCCTCCACTTT	CASSRDPTGGSPLHF
TRBJ2-1	TRBV7-2	-	-	15	TGTGCCAGCAGCTTGACGCAGGGGAAGGCGAGTGAGCAGTTCTTC	CASSLTQGKASEQFF
TRBJ1-1	TRBV7-2	-	-	13	TGTGCCAGCACACAGGGATTTAACACTGAAGCTTTCTTT	CASTQGFNTEAFF
TRBJ2-3	TRBV5-5	once	TRBD2	17	TGTGCCAGCAGCATGACTAGCGGGGGCCCCACGACAGATACGCAGTATTTT	CASSMTSGGPTTDTQYF
TRBJ2-5	TRBV2	once	-	14	TGTGCCAGCCGAAACCGGGACTACCAAGAGACCCAGTACTTC	CASRNRDYQETQYF
TRBJ2-5	TRBV3-1/TRBV3-2	-	TRBD2	16	TGTGCCAGCAGCCAAGATTTAGCTAGCGGGGAAGAGACCCAGTACTTC	CASSQDLASGEETQYF
TRBJ1-1	TRBV7-9	-	TRBD1	17	TGTGCCAGCAGCTTAGTCGGGACAGGGCTGAGAGGCACTGAAGCTTTCTTT	CASSLVGTGLRGTEAFF
TRBJ2-7	TRBV15	-	-	13	TGTGCCACCAGCCAGGAGGCCGCCTCCGAGCAGTACTTC	CATSQEAASEQYF
TRBJ2-7	TRBV7-9	-	-	15	TGTGCCAGCAGCCCTGGGATCGGGGAATCGAGGGAGCAGTACTTC	CASSPGIGESREQYF
TRBJ1-1	TRBV6-2/TRBV6-3	-	-	11	TGTGCCAGCAGTTACCCGGGTGAAGCTTTCTTT	CASSYPGEAFF
TRBJ2-7	TRBV7-8	-	-	12	TGTGCCAGCAGCTTACAGGGTTTCGAGCAGTACTTC	CASSLQGFEQYF
TRBJ2-1	TRBV19	-	TRBD2	14	TGTGCCAGTAGTGCGGGGGGGGATTACAATGAGCAGTTCTTC	CASSAGGDYNEQFF
TRBJ1-4	TRBV4-3	-	-	15	TGCGCCAGCAGCCCCAGGGTCAGGGAGGAGAAAAAACTGTTTTTT	CASSPRVREEKKLFF
TRBJ1-2	TRBV15	-	-	14	TGTGCCACCAGCAGAGAACCCCCCGCGGATGGCTACACCTTC	CATSREPPADGYTF
TRBJ1-1	TRBV29-1	once	-	13	TGCAGCGTTGAAGACCTCAAGGGAGCTGAAGCTTTCTTT	CSVEDLKGAEAFF
TRBJ2-3	TRBV6-4	-	TRBD2	16	TGTGCCAGCAGTGGCCTAGCGGGGGGGCGAGCAGATACGCAGTATTTT	CASSGLAGGRADTQYF
TRBJ1-2	TRBV13	-	-	18	TGTGCCAGCAGTTCAGGACGACAGGCGACCTTAAACAAGTATGGCTACACCTTC	CASSSGRQATLNKYGYTF
TRBJ1-1	TRBV6-1	-	TRBD1	15	TGTGCCAGCAGTGGAGCAGGGGGTTGGGACACTGAAGCTTTCTTT	CASSGAGGWDTEAFF
TRBJ1-6	TRBV13	-	-	14	TGTGCCAGCAGCTTAAGGTTAGAGGATTCACCCCTCCACTTT	CASSLRLEDSPLHF
TRBJ2-1	TRBV5-1	-	TRBD1	12	TGCGCCAGCAGGACGGACAGGGGCGAGCAGTTCTTC	CASRTDRGEQFF
TRBJ1-2	TRBV5-1	-	TRBD1	15	TGCGCCAGCAGCTCGCGATGGACAGGGGACTATGGCTACACCTTC	CASSSRWTGDYGYTF
TRBJ1-1	TRBV7-6	-	TRBD1	14	TGTGCCAGCAGCTCGATCACAGGGGTCACTGAAGCTTTCTTT	CASSSITGVTEAFF
TRBJ1-2	TRBV3-1/TRBV3-2	-	-	14	TGTGCCAGCAGCCCACCTGAGGGTAACTATGGCTACACCTTC	CASSPPEGNYGYTF
TRBJ1-5	TRBV5-1	-	TRBD1	18	TGCGCCAGCAGCTTCCTCCCGCGGACAGGGGGTGGCAATCAGCCCCAGCATTTT	CASSFLPRTGGGNQPQHF
TRBJ2-7	TRBV19	-	TRBD2	15	TGTGCCAGTAGTATTCCGGGACTAACACCCTACGAGCAGTACTTC	CASSIPGLTPYEQYF